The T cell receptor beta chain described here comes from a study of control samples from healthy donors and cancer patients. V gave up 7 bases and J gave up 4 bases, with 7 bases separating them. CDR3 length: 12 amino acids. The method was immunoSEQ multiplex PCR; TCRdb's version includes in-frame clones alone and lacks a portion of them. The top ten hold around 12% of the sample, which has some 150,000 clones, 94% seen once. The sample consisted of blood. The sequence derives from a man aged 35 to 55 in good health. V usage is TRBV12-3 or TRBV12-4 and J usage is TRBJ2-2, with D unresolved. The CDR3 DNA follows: TGTGCCAGCACTCTGGGCACCGGGGAGCTGTTTTTT. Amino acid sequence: CASTLGTGELFF.